Presented here are 17 T cell receptor beta chains from one specimen sequenced in a study of blood T cell repertoires in COVID-19. TCRdb keeps only in-frame clones here, not all; method: immunoSEQ multiplex PCR. The sample lists tens of thousands of clones, approximately 91% occurring once. The sample taken for sequencing was peripheral blood. The source is a man aged 45-65 years with active COVID-19.

This chain uses TRBV7-8 with TRBJ2-7; TRBD1 matches 7 bases. The CDR3 is made up of 14 amino acids. CDR1 SGHVS and CDR2 FQNEAQ come from the germline V gene. J gave up 4 bases and V 5 bases, and 8 bases lay outside the gene matches. CDR3 amino acids: CASSRGQAFYEQYF. The CDR3 coding sequence is TGTGCCAGCAGCCGAGGACAGGCCTTTTACGAGCAGTACTTC.

This chain links TRBV5-4 with TRBJ2-1; 11 bases align to TRBD2. There are 15 residues in the CDR3. Germline trimming cut 4 bases from V and 4 bases from J; bases unmatched to any gene: 4. Germline CDR1 SGHNT, CDR2 YYREEE (reference sequence). CDR3 DNA sequence: TGTGCCAGCAGCACTCTAGCGGGAGGTTACAATGAGCAGTTCTTC. It specifies CASSTLAGGYNEQFF.

The J gene is TRBJ1-2, the V gene TRBV19, with 7 bases lining up with TRBD1. Trimming took 10 bases from V and 6 from J; bases not matched to a gene: 17. Germline V gene lookup returns CDR1 LNHDA and CDR2 SQIVND (reference sequence). This CDR3 has 15 residues. For the CDR3, the DNA is TGTGCCACCGATAACCCTTTAGGGACAGCTGATGGCTACACCTTC. Protein product: CATDNPLGTADGYTF.

The chain links TRBV5-5 to TRBJ1-2; TRBD1 aligns across 12 bases. Germline V CDR1 and CDR2: SGHKS, YYEKEE (reference sequence). Trimming cost V 3 bases and J 4 bases; bases outside gene matches: 4. The CDR3 has 15 amino acids. DNA for the CDR3: TGTGCCAGCAGCTCTGGGACAGGGGGCTTCTATGGCTACACCTTC. Its translation is CASSSGTGGFYGYTF.

V usage is TRBV6-5 and J usage is TRBJ1-2, with 10 bases fitting TRBD1. Per germline, CDR1 MNHEY and CDR2 SVGAGI. This CDR3 is 14 amino acids long. Unmatched junction bases numbered 5, after V lost 6 bases and J lost 4 bases. CDR3 protein: CASRKTGGSYGYTF. As DNA, the CDR3 is TGTGCCAGCAGAAAGACAGGGGGCAGCTATGGCTACACCTTC.

The chain joins TRBV5-8 to TRBJ2-6; 7 positions match TRBD1. J was trimmed by 0 bases and V by 3 bases; bases with no gene match: 3. Germline V gene data show CDR1 as SGHTS and CDR2 as YDEGEE. This CDR3 contains 16 residues. Here the CDR3 DNA reads TGTGCCAGCAGCTCCGGGACAGCCTCTGGGGCCAACGTCCTGACTTTC. It translates to CASSSGTASGANVLTF.

The chain joins TRBV4-1 to TRBJ2-4; 12 bases align to TRBD2. CDR1 MGHRA and CDR2 YSYEKL come from the germline V gene. With 0 bases clipped from V and 8 bases from J, the junction kept 2 bases outside the gene matches. The CDR3 runs to 15 residues. The CDR3 region has the DNA TGCGCCAGCAGCCAAGATGCTAGCGGGAGGGACATTCAGTACTTC. This encodes CASSQDASGRDIQYF.

The CDR3 nucleotides are TGTGCCAGCAGTGAGGGCAGGGTGCGCACTGAAGCTTTCTTT. This sequence encodes CASSEGRVRTEAFF. The chain recombines TRBV2 with TRBJ1-1; TRBD1 is a possible D gene (5 bases). With 3 bases removed from V and 4 bases from J, the gap between germline ends came to 12 bases. The germline gives CDR1 SNHLY, CDR2 FYNNEI. There are 14 residues in the CDR3.

The genes are TRBV18 and TRBJ2-1; D might be TRBD1 (6 bases). The germline gives CDR1 KGHSH, CDR2 LQKENI. The V end was cut by 3 bases, the J end by 3 bases, with 12 bases between. The CDR3 sequence is 15 residues long. The CDR3 sequence is CASSPRGQGYNEQFF. The DNA for the CDR3 is TGTGCCAGCTCACCCAGGGGCCAGGGCTACAATGAGCAGTTCTTC.

This clone has just a few counts. The CDR3 coding sequence is TGTGCCAGCAAAGACAGGCAATCCTCATTCGGCTACACCTTC. It codes for CASKDRQSSFGYTF. The rearrangement links TRBV6-4 to TRBJ1-2; perhaps TRBD1 as D (6 bases). From germline, CDR1 is MRHNA and CDR2 SNTAGT. The V gene lost 7 bases and the J gene lost 8 bases, with 20 bases spanning the gap. This CDR3 is 14 amino acids long.

This clone is a singleton in its sample. The V and J genes are TRBV29-1 and TRBJ2-7; D unclear. The V gene's germline CDR1 is SQVTM and CDR2 ANQGSEA. The V gene lost 4 bases and the J gene lost 7 bases, with 14 bases spanning the gap. The length of the CDR3 is 12 residues. DNA for the CDR3: TGCAGCGTTGCGTATGTCGCGTGGGAGCAGTACTTC. Protein: CSVAYVAWEQYF.

Here the CDR3 reads CASSQDGGDPSYNEQFF. CDR3 DNA: TGCGCCAGCAGCCAAGATGGGGGGGACCCCTCCTACAATGAGCAGTTCTTC. The rearrangement uses TRBV4-1 and TRBJ2-1; 7 nucleotides match TRBD2. Germline trimming cut 0 bases from V and 0 bases from J; bases unmatched to any gene: 5. There are 17 residues in the CDR3. Looked up from germline, CDR1 is MGHRA and CDR2 is YSYEKL.

The rearrangement links TRBV11-3 to TRBJ1-1; 10 positions agree with TRBD1. The CDR3 runs 15 residues. CDR1 SGHNT and CDR2 YENEEA come from the germline V gene. The V segment lost 3 bases and the J segment 5 bases; nucleotides outside the gene matches: 6. This CDR3 is CASSLWDRGMTEAFF. In DNA, the CDR3 is TGTGCCAGCAGCTTGTGGGACAGGGGTATGACTGAAGCTTTCTTT.

This chain uses TRBV27 with TRBJ1-1; a weak D match, TRBD1 (5 bases). The CDR3 is made up of 15 amino acids. Germline V gene data show CDR1 as MNHEY and CDR2 as SMNVEV (reference sequence). Trimming left V 6 bases short and J 4 bases short, with 18 bases between. CDR3 sequence (DNA): TGTGCCAGCAGGGGTATTCGGGGGGGAGTCACTGAAGCTTTCTTT. It codes for CASRGIRGGVTEAFF.

The chain has TRBV7-2 and TRBJ2-2; 9 bases match TRBD2. Germline V gene sequence: CDR1 SGHTA, CDR2 FQGNSA. The CDR3 covers 15 residues. After removal of 7 bases from V and 3 bases from J, the junction contained 6 bases not matched to a gene. The CDR3: CASNSRLADTGELFF. The CDR3 nucleotides read TGTGCCAGCAACTCGAGACTAGCGGACACCGGGGAGCTGTTTTTT.

The rearrangement joins TRBV30 to TRBJ1-6; no clear D. Trimming pared 3 bases from V and 3 bases from J, leaving 6 bases between. Germline V gene data show CDR1 as GTSNPN and CDR2 as SVGIG (reference sequence). The CDR3 spans 13 residues. The CDR3 region is CAWRTNYNSPLHF. In nucleotides, the CDR3 is TGTGCCTGGAGGACAAACTATAATTCACCCCTCCACTTT.

The chain recombines TRBV2 with TRBJ2-3, with D possibly TRBD1 on 7 matching bases. The length of the CDR3 is 14 residues. CDR1 is SNHLY, CDR2 FYNNEI, per germline. Trimming pared 8 bases from V and 0 bases from J, leaving 12 bases between. CDR3 loop: CASGRDRSTDTQYF. CDR3 coding DNA: TGTGCCAGCGGGCGGGACAGAAGCACAGATACGCAGTATTTT.